Each of the 6 T cell receptor beta chains below was sequenced from the same sample in a study of monozygotic twins with inflammatory bowel disease. TCRdb reanalyzed the 5' RACE reads, giving one entry per CDR3 protein sequence and no DNA. The listing records a few hundred thousand distinct CDR3 sequences. The sequencing sample was made of blood. The receptors were gathered from a human donor with ulcerative colitis or Crohn's disease, or a healthy co-twin of an affected twin (not recorded which).

The chain couples TRBV5-1 to TRBJ1-3; TCRdb designates TRBD1, a call that cannot be tested without DNA. CDR3 size: 16 residues. CDR1 SGHRS and CDR2 YFSETQ come from the germline V gene. The CDR3 spells CASSLATGGSGNTIYF.

The chain uses TRBV5-1 and TRBJ2-1; TCRdb picks TRBD2, but there is no DNA to check that call. Germline V gene sequence: CDR1 SGHRS, CDR2 YFSETQ. The CDR3 is 17 amino acids. The CDR3 spells CASSLVAPGLAGGEQFF.

The chain couples TRBV7-2 to TRBJ2-5; lacking DNA, the TRBD2 call made by TCRdb goes unchecked. This CDR3 is built from 16 residues. CDR1 and CDR2 (germline): SGHTA, FQGNSA. The CDR3 region is CASSYEVAGVGETQYF.

The V and J genes are TRBV20-1 and TRBJ2-5; the D call from TCRdb, TRBD1, cannot be confirmed without DNA. CDR1 is DFQATT and CDR2 is SNEGSKA in the germline V gene (reference sequence). The CDR3 totals 16 residues. The CDR3 protein is CSARDWNREGGETQYF.

The V and J genes are TRBV6-2 or TRBV6-3 and TRBJ2-7; TCRdb designates TRBD2, a call that cannot be tested without DNA. The CDR3 is 13 residues long. The germline CDR1 and CDR2 sequences are MNHEY and SVGEGT. The CDR3 sequence: CASTRGVTDEQYF.

This chain links TRBV5-1 with TRBJ2-1; TCRdb's D call of TRBD1 is untestable without DNA. Germline CDR1 and CDR2: SGHRS and YFSETQ. The CDR3 sequence is 15 residues long. CDR3 amino acids: CASSGAGRVVDEQFF.